These T cell receptor beta chains were read from a single sample in a study of blood T cells in healthy people across ages. One entry per CDR3 protein results from TCRdb running MiXCR on the 5' RACE reads. In the table there are about 730,000 distinct CDR3 sequences, 35% to 45% of which are singletons. Sequencing input: blood. These receptors were taken from a woman aged 55 to 70 in good health. Both conserved end residues are part of each CDR3. The order of the fields is clone size, J gene, D gene, V gene, CDR3 protein, CDR3 DNA. D genes are given only for firm matches. Clone size is given for some rows only: seen once, a few or many times, or a class if the clone is expanded.

>.|TRBJ2-3|TRBD2|TRBV18
CASSPGTTNRADTQYF
TGTGCCAGCTCTCCCGGGACTACCAACCGGGCGGATACGCAGTATTTT
>.|TRBJ1-2|.|TRBV28
CASSSPQENYGYTF
TGTGCCAGCAGCTCCCCCCAGGAAAACTATGGCTACACCTTC
>few|TRBJ2-1|TRBD2|TRBV9
CASSSTGVAGYNEQFF
TGTGCCAGCAGCTCCACCGGGGTAGCGGGGTACAATGAGCAGTTCTTC
>few|TRBJ1-1|TRBD1|TRBV5-1
CASSRTGGGGMDTEAFF
TGCGCCAGCAGCCGGACAGGGGGCGGGGGAATGGACACTGAAGCTTTCTTT
>.|TRBJ2-7|.|TRBV6-1
CASHEQGREQYF
TGTGCCAGCCATGAACAGGGGAGGGAGCAGTACTTC
>few|TRBJ1-4|.|TRBV4-1
CASSQDEIGEATNEKLFF
TGCGCCAGCAGCCAAGATGAAATCGGGGAAGCAACTAATGAAAAACTGTTTTTT
>once|TRBJ1-6|.|TRBV28
CASTLWGMNSPLHF
TGTGCCAGCACCCTCTGGGGCATGAATTCACCCCTCCACTTT
>.|TRBJ1-4|.|TRBV6-2/TRBV6-3
CASSPGTQELFF
TGTGCCAGCAGCCCCGGGACACAAGAACTGTTTTTT
>.|TRBJ2-2|.|TRBV21-1
CASCRAGVGELFF
TGTGCCAGCTGCAGGGCTGGGGTCGGGGAGCTGTTTTTT
>.|TRBJ2-1|.|TRBV21-1
CASSKYRRSERDSYNEQFF
TGTGCCAGCAGCAAATATAGGAGGAGCGAGAGGGACTCCTACAATGAGCAGTTCTTC
>.|TRBJ2-1|TRBD1|TRBV20-1
CSAETGTGEDNEQFF
TGCAGTGCTGAGACCGGGACAGGGGAGGACAATGAGCAGTTCTTC
>.|TRBJ2-7|.|TRBV29-1
CSVEDLGPGEQYF
TGCAGCGTTGAAGATCTTGGACCTGGGGAGCAGTACTTC
>many|TRBJ2-1|TRBD2|TRBV29-1
CSAQTSTGEQFF
TGCAGCGCCCAGACTAGCACGGGTGAGCAGTTCTTC
>many|TRBJ2-4|TRBD2|TRBV20-1
CSARATSGQNIQYF
TGCAGTGCTAGGGCGACTAGCGGTCAAAACATTCAGTACTTC
>.|TRBJ1-5|TRBD1|TRBV28
CASNMGTGVNQPQHF
TGTGCCAGCAATATGGGGACAGGAGTTAATCAGCCCCAGCATTTT
>once|TRBJ2-1|.|TRBV27
CASSKKPLDSYEQFF
TGTGCCAGCAGTAAAAAGCCCCTCGACTCCTACGAGCAGTTCTTC
>many|TRBJ2-1|.|TRBV27
CASGVSSYNEQFF
TGTGCCAGCGGAGTTAGCTCCTACAATGAGCAGTTCTTC
>.|TRBJ1-1|.|TRBV5-1
CASSLARGGRTEAFF
TGCGCCAGCAGCTTGGCCCGAGGGGGAAGGACTGAAGCTTTCTTT
>few|TRBJ2-2|.|TRBV12-3/TRBV12-4
CASSPQDRFLTGELFF
TGTGCCAGCAGTCCTCAAGACAGGTTTTTGACCGGGGAGCTGTTTTTT
>.|TRBJ2-1|TRBD1|TRBV11-2
CASSLGDSNEQFF
TGTGCCAGCAGCTTGGGGGACAGCAATGAGCAGTTCTTC
>.|TRBJ1-2|.|TRBV7-2
CASSLDGGQPYGYTF
TGTGCCAGCAGCTTAGACGGGGGCCAACCCTATGGCTACACCTTC
>.|TRBJ1-6|.|TRBV29-1
CSVQGDFSSPLHF
TGCAGCGTACAGGGAGACTTCAGTTCACCCCTCCACTTT
>hyperexpanded|TRBJ2-7|.|TRBV4-3
CASSQDDSGLEQYF
TGCGCCAGCAGCCAAGATGATTCCGGCCTTGAGCAGTACTTC
>.|TRBJ2-1|.|TRBV7-2
CASSSLGGGDEQFF
TGTGCCAGCAGCTCCCTTGGAGGGGGGGATGAGCAGTTCTTC
>.|TRBJ1-5|.|TRBV5-1
CASSLEGRGGQPQHF
TGCGCCAGCAGCTTGGAGGGCAGGGGAGGACAGCCCCAGCATTTT
>many|TRBJ2-6|.|TRBV12-3/TRBV12-4
CASSLVSAQRGVATGANVLTF
TGTGCCAGCAGTTTGGTTTCCGCTCAAAGAGGAGTTGCTACCGGGGCCAACGTCCTGACTTTC
>.|TRBJ2-5|.|TRBV29-1
CSVAPGLQETQYF
TGCAGCGTTGCCCCCGGGCTCCAAGAGACCCAGTACTTC
>.|TRBJ1-2|.|TRBV9
CASSVDPGTNYGYTF
TGTGCCAGCAGCGTAGACCCAGGAACTAACTATGGCTACACCTTC
>few|TRBJ2-1|.|TRBV12-3/TRBV12-4
CASSLRVRRQFF
TGTGCCAGCAGTTTAAGGGTTCGGCGGCAGTTCTTC
>.|TRBJ2-4|.|TRBV5-6
CASSLPKNIQYF
TGTGCCAGCAGCTTGCCAAAAAACATTCAGTACTTC
>few|TRBJ2-1|.|TRBV28
CASSLRSGSKFF
TGTGCCAGCAGTTTACGGAGCGGGTCGAAGTTCTTC
>.|TRBJ2-5|TRBD2|TRBV12-3/TRBV12-4
CAGSSHSKLAGTATQYF
TGTGCCGGCAGTTCGCATTCCAAACTAGCGGGTACGGCGACCCAGTACTTC
>.|TRBJ2-3|.|TRBV7-9
CASSLAGLTYTDTQYF
TGTGCCAGCAGCTTAGCCGGACTGACTTACACAGATACGCAGTATTTT
>few|TRBJ2-1|TRBD2|TRBV28
CASSTSVNEQFF
TGTGCCAGCAGTACTAGCGTCAATGAGCAGTTCTTC
>few|TRBJ2-5|TRBD2|TRBV10-3
CAISEIGGSAETQYF
TGTGCCATCAGTGAGATCGGCGGGAGCGCAGAGACCCAGTACTTC
>few|TRBJ2-1|.|TRBV3-1
CASRSIYEQFF
TGTGCCAGCAGGAGTATATATGAGCAGTTCTTC
>.|TRBJ2-3|.|TRBV28
CASSLVFPTVSTDTQYF
TGTGCCAGCAGTTTAGTCTTTCCGACGGTCAGCACAGATACGCAGTATTTT
>once|TRBJ2-3|.|TRBV20-1
CSARPHPDTQYF
TGCAGTGCCAGACCCCACCCAGATACGCAGTATTTT
>few|TRBJ2-3|TRBD2|TRBV24-1
CATSDPGGTSGDTQYF
TGTGCCACCAGTGACCCCGGAGGGACTAGCGGAGATACGCAGTATTTT
>many|TRBJ2-1|.|TRBV7-2
CASSEPPHEQFF
TGTGCCAGCAGCGAACCCCCCCATGAGCAGTTCTTC
>.|TRBJ1-2|TRBD1|TRBV18
CASSIMTGWDYGYTF
TGTGCCAGCTCAATCATGACAGGGTGGGACTATGGCTACACCTTC
>.|TRBJ2-3|.|TRBV6-2/TRBV6-3
CASSSGSYTDTQYF
TGTGCCAGCAGTTCAGGGTCCTACACAGATACGCAGTATTTT
>.|TRBJ2-3|.|TRBV7-2
CASSFPGSSLDTQYF
TGTGCCAGCAGCTTCCCAGGTTCAAGCCTAGATACGCAGTATTTT
>.|TRBJ2-7|TRBD2|TRBV7-6
CASSLRRGFYEQYF
TGTGCCAGCAGCTTAAGGCGGGGGTTCTACGAGCAGTACTTC
>few|TRBJ2-7|TRBD1|TRBV24-1
CATSAGGQGANEQYF
TGTGCCACCAGTGCCGGGGGACAGGGGGCTAACGAGCAGTACTTC
>few|TRBJ1-1|TRBD1|TRBV10-3
CAISERAGGSDSFF
TGTGCCATCAGTGAGAGGGCAGGGGGCAGTGATTCTTTCTTT
>.|TRBJ2-7|TRBD1|TRBV6-6
CASRYLDRGPNEQYF
TGTGCCAGCAGGTACTTGGACAGGGGGCCAAACGAGCAGTACTTC
>.|TRBJ1-2|TRBD1|TRBV7-2
CASSLDGTGGRGYTF
TGTGCCAGCAGCTTAGATGGGACAGGGGGTAGGGGCTACACCTTC
>.|TRBJ2-5|TRBD2|TRBV7-7
CASSFALTSGRSKTQYF
TGTGCTAGCAGCTTTGCCCTCACCAGCGGGAGGAGTAAGACCCAGTACTTC
>.|TRBJ2-3|TRBD2|TRBV6-4
CASQAGVNTDTQYF
TGTGCCAGCCAAGCGGGGGTGAACACAGATACGCAGTATTTT
>.|TRBJ2-3|TRBD2|TRBV13
CASRAGTSGGNTQYF
TGTGCCAGCAGGGCCGGGACTAGCGGGGGAAATACGCAGTATTTT
>.|TRBJ1-1|.|TRBV5-1
CASSWGTNTEAFF
TGCGCCAGCAGTTGGGGTACGAACACTGAAGCTTTCTTT